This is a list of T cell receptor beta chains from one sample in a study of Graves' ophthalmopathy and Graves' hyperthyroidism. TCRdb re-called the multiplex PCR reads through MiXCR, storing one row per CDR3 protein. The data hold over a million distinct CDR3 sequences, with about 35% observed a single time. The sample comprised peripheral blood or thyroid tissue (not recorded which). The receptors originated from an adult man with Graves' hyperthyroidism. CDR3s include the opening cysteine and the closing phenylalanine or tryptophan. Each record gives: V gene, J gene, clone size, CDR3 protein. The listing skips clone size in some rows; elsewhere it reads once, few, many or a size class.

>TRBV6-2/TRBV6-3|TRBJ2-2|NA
CAGKGAQNTGELFF
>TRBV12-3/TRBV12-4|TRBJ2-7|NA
CASSLRGAPYEQYF
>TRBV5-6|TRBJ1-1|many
CASSLGGYEAFF
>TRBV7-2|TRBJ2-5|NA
CASSLVVREGETQYF
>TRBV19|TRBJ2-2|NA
CVSSIHSGGPSTGELFF
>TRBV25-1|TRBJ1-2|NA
CASERTGLYGYTF
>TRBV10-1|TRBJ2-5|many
CASSGTSGSETQYF
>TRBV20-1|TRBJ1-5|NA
CSARVQGLQSNQPQHF
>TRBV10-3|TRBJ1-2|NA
CAISESAEGQDNYGYTF
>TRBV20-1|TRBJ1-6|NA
CSDRTGHSPLHF
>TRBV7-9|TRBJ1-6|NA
CASSSRPGNSPLHF